The 17 T cell receptor beta chains in this list originate from one sample, sequenced in a study of blood T cells in healthy people across ages. Together with a sample-barcoded 5' primer, a J-beta primer mix was included in a second PCR lasting about 7 to 12 cycles. TCRdb independently ran MiXCR on the 5' RACE reads; one entry per CDR3 protein. The sample has approximately 2,000,000 distinct CDR3 sequences, about two fifths seen once; the top ten hold 20% to 25%. Sequences were obtained from blood. Receptor source: a human donor in good health.

The genes are TRBV12-3 or TRBV12-4 and TRBJ1-4; a weak D match, TRBD1 (5 bases). The V and J ends lost 6 bases and 4 bases respectively, with 12 bases between them. The CDR3 loop spans 14 amino acids. CDR3 protein: CASRTGLHNEKLFF. DNA of the CDR3: TGTGCCAGCAGGACGGGGCTACATAATGAAAAACTGTTTTTT.

V and J are TRBV20-1 and TRBJ2-5; D gene uncertain. The ends were cut back, 0 bases at V and 0 bases at J, with 11 bases in the middle. Germline V CDR1 and CDR2: DFQATT, SNEGSKA (reference sequence). This CDR3 has 15 amino acids. The CDR3 DNA sequence: TGCAGTGCTAGAGATCACAGCGTCTACCAAGAGACCCAGTACTTC. It is translated as CSARDHSVYQETQYF.

The chain couples TRBV20-1 to TRBJ1-1; D not certain. CDR1 and CDR2 from the germline V gene are DFQATT and SNEGSKA (reference sequence). The V end lost 0 bases, the J end lost 8 bases, and 16 bases lay between the germline ends. This CDR3 region has 14 residues. Written as DNA, the CDR3 is TGCAGTGCTAGAGACCCTGTGTCGAACCTGGAAGCTTTCTTT. Its protein is CSARDPVSNLEAFF.

V usage is TRBV25-1 and J usage is TRBJ2-7; the D gene could be TRBD1 or TRBD2 (6 bases each). Trimming left V 1 base short and J 5 bases short, with 12 bases between. The length of the CDR3 is 14 residues. Germline CDR1 is MGHDK and CDR2 is SYGVNS. This chain's CDR3 is CASSESWGANEQYF. Here the CDR3 DNA reads TGTGCCAGCAGTGAATCATGGGGGGCCAACGAGCAGTACTTC.

This clonotype was seen a few times. The chain couples TRBV20-1 to TRBJ2-5; tentative D call: TRBD2 (6 bases). V was trimmed by 3 bases and J by 4 bases, leaving 12 bases between them. Looked up from germline, CDR1 is DFQATT and CDR2 is SNEGSKA (reference sequence). The CDR3 loop spans 13 amino acids. DNA for the CDR3: TGCAGTGCTAGGGGGGGTATGAGAGAGACCCAGTACTTC. This translates into CSARGGMRETQYF.

The chain is built from TRBV4-3 and TRBJ1-4; D unclear. CDR3 length: 15 amino acids. The germline V gene has CDR1 LGHNA and CDR2 YSLEER. V lost 4 bases and J lost 0, with 9 bases in between. In DNA form, the CDR3 reads TGCGCCAGCAGCCCCTCCCCTGCAACTAATGAAAAACTGTTTTTT. It specifies CASSPSPATNEKLFF.

The V and J genes are TRBV28 and TRBJ2-1; 12 bases map to TRBD2. The V segment lost 4 bases and the J segment 8 bases; nucleotides outside the gene matches: 3. This CDR3 has 14 amino acids. Germline lookup yields CDR1 MDHEN and CDR2 SYDVKM. CDR3 protein: CASSSSGGGYEQFF. CDR3 DNA sequence: TGTGCCAGCAGTTCTAGCGGGGGGGGCTATGAGCAGTTCTTC.

This clonotype was detected only a few times. V and J are TRBV4-3 and TRBJ2-7; 7 bases match TRBD2. With 3 bases clipped from V and 2 bases from J, the junction kept 7 bases outside the gene matches. CDR1 is LGHNA and CDR2 is YSLEER in the germline V gene. This CDR3 contains 15 residues. This chain's CDR3 is CASSQGWRGTYEQYF. The CDR3 bases are TGCGCCAGCAGCCAGGGGTGGCGGGGGACCTACGAGCAGTACTTC.

This clonotype was seen more than once but under ten times. The chain carries TRBV4-3 and TRBJ2-5; no definite D call. V lost 0 bases and J 2 bases, leaving 10 bases between the germline ends. CDR3 length: 15 residues. CDR1 is LGHNA, CDR2 YSLEER, per germline. The CDR3: CASSQDSRRQETQYF. Here the CDR3 DNA reads TGCGCCAGCAGCCAAGATTCCCGCAGACAAGAGACCCAGTACTTC.

This rearrangement joins TRBV6-5 to TRBJ1-1, with D perhaps matching TRBD1 (6 bases). The CDR3 contains 16 residues. CDR1 and CDR2 (germline): MNHEY, SVGAGI. V lost 5 bases to trimming and J lost 2 bases, with 18 bases between them. The CDR3: CASSPLRGRSNTEAFF. Written as DNA, the CDR3 is TGTGCCAGCAGTCCCCTCAGGGGCAGGTCCAACACTGAAGCTTTCTTT.

The chain links TRBV20-1 to TRBJ2-1; 7 nucleotides line up with TRBD1. This CDR3 is 14 amino acids long. J lost 5 bases, V lost 1 base, and 5 bases had no gene match. From germline, CDR1 is DFQATT and CDR2 SNEGSKA (reference sequence). CDR3 loop: CSARGGRGHNEQFF. CDR3 DNA sequence: TGCAGTGCTAGAGGGGGAAGGGGGCACAATGAGCAGTTCTTC.

The chain couples TRBV11-2 to TRBJ2-1; possibly TRBD2 for D (6 bases). CDR3 length equals 13 residues. V was pared by 0 bases and J by 15 bases, with 15 bases between. Germline V CDR1 and CDR2: SGHAT, FQNNGV. CDR3 amino acids: CASSLEPDYALFF. The DNA for the CDR3 is TGTGCCAGCAGCTTAGAACCGGACTACGCGCTGTTCTTC.

This clonotype has at least ten counts. V usage is TRBV28 and J usage is TRBJ2-7, with D uncertain. The CDR3 runs to 12 residues. CDR1 is MDHEN and CDR2 is SYDVKM in the germline V gene. Trimming removed 6 bases from V and 4 bases from J, with 10 bases in between. This CDR3 reads CASSLSRYEQYF. CDR3 nucleotides: TGTGCCAGCAGCTTGAGCAGGTACGAGCAGTACTTC.

In this sample, this clonotype turned up many times. The chain uses TRBV20-1 and TRBJ2-5; 9 bases fit TRBD2. The CDR3 contains 14 residues. J gave up 3 bases and V 5 bases, and 7 bases lay outside the gene matches. The germline V gene has CDR1 DFQATT and CDR2 SNEGSKA (reference sequence). The CDR3 loop is CSAEGQRGEETQYF. CDR3 bases: TGCAGTGCTGAGGGGCAGCGGGGGGAAGAGACCCAGTACTTC.

The rearrangement joins TRBV5-1 to TRBJ1-2; D may be TRBD1 (6 bases). Trimming took off 0 bases at V and 5 bases at J, with 17 bases between the two ends. The CDR3 is made up of 16 amino acids. Germline lookup yields CDR1 SGHRS and CDR2 YFSETQ. CDR3 nucleotides: TGCGCCAGCAGCTTGGTTCAGGGGACGGAACATTATGGCTACACCTTC. It codes for CASSLVQGTEHYGYTF.

This clonotype was detected ten times or more. The chain couples TRBV20-1 to TRBJ1-1; D gene ambiguous. Trimming removed 1 base from V and 10 bases from J, with 19 bases in between. The CDR3 runs to 14 residues. Germline loops: CDR1 DFQATT, CDR2 SNEGSKA (reference sequence). The DNA of the CDR3 is TGCAGTGCTAGAGCTTTTCGGGTCTCCCGGGTAGCTTTCTTT. Its translation: CSARAFRVSRVAFF.

Only a few counts were recorded for this clonotype. The chain combines TRBV10-3 with TRBJ2-4, with 7 bases identical to TRBD1. The last part of the DNA fits TRBJ2-7 better; the J call may be wrong. In germline, CDR1 is ENHRY, CDR2 SYGVKD. The CDR3 spans 16 residues. CDR3 nucleotides: TGTGCCATCAGTGAGACCTGGGACAGCCTTCTCTACGAGCAGTACTTC. This gives the protein CAISETWDSLLYEQYF.